Below, 22 T cell receptor beta chains from the same sample are listed, as sequenced in a study of T-cell memory formation after mild COVID-19. TCRdb re-called the 5' RACE reads through MiXCR, storing one row per CDR3 protein. This sample has some 270,000 distinct CDR3 sequences, with just over 15% found just once. The sample taken for sequencing was PBMCs or a T cell subset sorted from them (not recorded which). These receptor sequences come from an adult woman who had mild COVID-19 (a few samples of this study predate the infection). Cell type and time point are not known.

This chain connects TRBV7-2 to TRBJ1-5; D uncertain. Germline loops: CDR1 SGHTA, CDR2 FQGNSA. The V end was cut by 4 bases, the J end by 5 bases, with 12 bases between. The CDR3 totals 14 residues. The CDR3 DNA reads TGTGCCAGCAGCTCCCAACTCGGTGATCAGCCCCAGCATTTT. Protein product: CASSSQLGDQPQHF.

This clonotype was observed a handful of times. The chain uses TRBV25-1 and TRBJ2-5, with 7 bases lining up with TRBD1. Germline V gene sequence: CDR1 MGHDK, CDR2 SYGVNS. This CDR3 is 15 amino acids long. Unmatched junction bases numbered 12, after V lost 7 bases and J lost 4 bases. CDR3 region: CASTRIDRDAETQYF. CDR3 DNA sequence: TGTGCCAGCACCCGAATTGACAGGGATGCAGAGACCCAGTACTTC.

Regarding this clonotype: The limits of the CDR3 on the DNA are not certain, so only TCRdb's listed CDR3 is given. The chain links TRBV27 to TRBJ2-2; no check of the table's D call, TRBD1, against the DNA was made. Ends included, the CDR3 has 21 residues. The V gene's germline CDR1 is MNHEY and CDR2 SMNVEV (reference sequence). The CDR3 is CASRTYLRARGRGTDTGELFF.

The chain has TRBV4-1 and TRBJ2-1, with 9 bases identical to TRBD1. CDR3 length: 18 residues. Germline V lookup: CDR1 MGHRA, CDR2 YSYEKL. With 1 base clipped from V and 7 bases from J, the junction kept 14 bases outside the gene matches. The CDR3 DNA follows: TGCGCCAGCAGCCAAGGCGCACGGAAACAGGGGGCCTGGAATGAGCAGTTCTTC. Translation gives CASSQGARKQGAWNEQFF.

This clonotype was detected a few times. The chain links TRBV4-3 to TRBJ1-1; D possibly corresponds to TRBD1 (6 bases). The CDR3 totals 13 residues. Germline V gene lookup returns CDR1 LGHNA and CDR2 YSLEER. Trimming shortened V by 0 bases and J by 11 bases, and 13 bases separated the two germline ends. The CDR3 bases are TGCGCCAGCAGCCAAGATCGGGCAGGGGCGGCTTTCTTT. Translating it yields CASSQDRAGAAFF.

Only a few counts were recorded for this clonotype. This sequence joins TRBV20-1 and TRBJ2-7; 8 nucleotides line up with TRBD2. Germline values: CDR1 DFQATT, CDR2 SNEGSKA (reference sequence). V lost 2 bases to trimming and J lost 0 bases; unmatched junction nucleotides: 9. The CDR3 is 16 residues long. The CDR3: CSARRTSLRSSYEQYF. The CDR3 DNA sequence: TGCAGTGCTAGAAGGACTAGCTTAAGGAGCTCCTACGAGCAGTACTTC.

The V call is TRBV5-1, the J call TRBJ2-3; maybe TRBD1 (5 bases). The V gene's germline CDR1 is SGHRS and CDR2 YFSETQ. The ends were cut back, 0 bases at V and 2 bases at J, with 13 bases in the middle. This CDR3 has 16 amino acids. The DNA for the CDR3 is TGCGCCAGCAGCTTGGCCAGGGATTTTTTCACAGATACGCAGTATTTT. It yields the protein CASSLARDFFTDTQYF.

V gene TRBV11-2 combines with J gene TRBJ1-1; the D gene is possibly TRBD1 (5 bases). V gave up 6 bases and J gave up 5 bases, with 16 bases separating them. The CDR3 spans 14 residues. Germline CDR1 and CDR2: SGHAT and FQNNGV. This chain's CDR3 is CASRRLQGRTEAFF. The CDR3, as DNA: TGTGCCAGCAGACGACTGCAGGGCCGAACTGAAGCTTTCTTT.

This clonotype has only a few counts. The chain links TRBV5-1 to TRBJ1-1; 11 positions match TRBD1. CDR3 length: 14 amino acids. The ends lost 4 bases at V and 3 bases at J; junction bases unmatched: 2. Germline values: CDR1 SGHRS, CDR2 YFSETQ. The CDR3 DNA reads as TGCGCCAGCAGCGGGGACAGGGGGTACACTGAAGCTTTCTTT. Amino acid sequence: CASSGDRGYTEAFF.

This chain joins TRBV5-1 and TRBJ2-5, with D perhaps TRBD1 or TRBD2 (6 bases each). Germline-derived CDR1 and CDR2 are SGHRS and YFSETQ. The CDR3 runs to 16 residues. The V gene lost 0 bases and the J gene lost 5 bases, with 17 bases spanning the gap. The DNA for the CDR3 is TGCGCCAGCAGCTTGGGGGTCAGGGGCCGGGAGGAGACCCAGTACTTC. Its protein is CASSLGVRGREETQYF.

In its sample, this clonotype was seen a few times. The rearrangement joins TRBV7-2 to TRBJ2-1, with D uncertain. V was pared by 0 bases and J by 6 bases, with 6 bases between. Germline values: CDR1 SGHTA, CDR2 FQGNSA. CDR3 size: 13 residues. CDR3 in amino acids: CASSLALGNEQFF. DNA for the CDR3: TGTGCCAGCAGCTTAGCGCTGGGCAATGAGCAGTTCTTC.

This clonotype was detected only a few times. V usage is TRBV4-1 and J usage is TRBJ1-4; no reliable D call. With 0 bases removed from V and 0 bases from J, the gap between germline ends came to 11 bases. Germline-derived CDR1 and CDR2 are MGHRA and YSYEKL. There are 17 residues in the CDR3. The DNA of the CDR3 is TGCGCCAGCAGCCAAGATAATACGGGAGCAACTAATGAAAAACTGTTTTTT. It is translated as CASSQDNTGATNEKLFF.

CDR3 DNA sequence: TGCGCCAGCAGCTTCAGGCAGGACCCTACGGGTACGCAGTATTTT. It codes for CASSFRQDPTGTQYF. The V gene is TRBV5-1, the J gene TRBJ2-3; no clear D. V was cut by 2 bases and J by 8 bases, with 18 bases left in between. The CDR3 length is 15 residues. CDR1 is SGHRS and CDR2 is YFSETQ in the germline V gene.

The V call is TRBV3-1, the J call TRBJ1-2; D not resolved. V dropped 0 bases and J dropped 3 bases, with 5 bases sitting between them. The CDR3 covers 13 residues. CDR1 is LGHDT, CDR2 YNNKEL, per germline (reference sequence). Here the CDR3 DNA reads TGTGCCAGCAGCCAAGAGGGATACTATGGCTACACCTTC. Protein sequence: CASSQEGYYGYTF.

The chain links TRBV20-1 to TRBJ2-3; 11 nucleotides match TRBD1. The length of the CDR3 is 15 residues. Trimming took 0 bases from V and 5 from J; bases not matched to a gene: 4. Germline CDR1 reads DFQATT; CDR2 reads SNEGSKA (reference sequence). CDR3 DNA: TGCAGTGCTAGAGATCCGGGACAGGGGGGAGATACGCAGTATTTT. Protein product: CSARDPGQGGDTQYF.

The chain employs TRBV29-1 and TRBJ1-1; TRBD1 is a possible D gene (5 bases). Germline V gives CDR1 SQVTM, CDR2 ANQGSEA. The V end was cut by 7 bases, the J end by 6 bases, with 9 bases between. CDR3 length: 10 amino acids. The CDR3 DNA is TGCAGCGCCGGGGCGGCTGAAGCTTTCTTT. Translated, it gives CSAGAAEAFF. The whole variable domain, filled in from reference TRBV29-1 and TRBJ1-1, reads SAVISQKPSRDICQRGTSLTIQCQVDSQVTMMFWYRQQPGQSLTLIATANQGSEATYESGFVIDKFPISRPNLTFSTLTVSNMSPEDSSIYLCSAGAAEAFFGQGTRLTVV.

The chain joins TRBV27 to TRBJ1-2; 7 nucleotides line up with TRBD1. This CDR3 is built from 12 residues. V shed 4 bases, J shed 7 bases, and the junction held 3 bases outside the gene matches. CDR1 and CDR2 (germline): MNHEY, SMNVEV (reference sequence). The CDR3 nucleotides are TGTGCCAGCAGTTCCAGGGGGGTTGGCTACACCTTC. Protein sequence: CASSSRGVGYTF.

J is TRBJ2-5 and V is TRBV7-2; TRBD1 or TRBD2 may be the D gene (6 bases each). Looked up from germline, CDR1 is SGHTA and CDR2 is FQGNSA. Deletions cut 3 bases from V and 7 bases from J, with 12 bases between. This CDR3 has 13 residues. CDR3 nucleotide sequence: TGTGCCAGCAGCTTGGGGGGCCCTGCGACCCAGTACTTC. It specifies CASSLGGPATQYF.

This clonotype came up a few times. This chain uses TRBV20-1 with TRBJ1-5, with D possibly being TRBD1 (5 bases). Germline V gene lookup returns CDR1 DFQATT and CDR2 SNEGSKA (reference sequence). V lost 5 bases and J 2 bases, leaving 10 bases between the germline ends. This CDR3 is built from 13 residues. The CDR3 reads CSAGAGGNQPQHF. The CDR3, as DNA: TGCAGTGCTGGGGCGGGAGGCAATCAGCCCCAGCATTTT.

This clonotype was picked up a small number of times. This sequence joins TRBV30 and TRBJ1-4; 9 positions match TRBD1. The trim removed 5 bases at V and 5 bases at J, leaving 3 bases unmatched. Looked up from germline, CDR1 is GTSNPN and CDR2 is SVGIG (reference sequence). There are 13 residues in the CDR3. CDR3 loop: CAWGGTGNEKLFF. The CDR3 nucleotides are TGTGCCTGGGGTGGGACAGGGAATGAAAAACTGTTTTTT. Using reference TRBV30 and TRBJ1-4 for the parts outside the CDR3, the full variable domain is SQTIHQWPATLVQPVGSPLSLECTVEGTSNPNLYWYRQAAGRGLQLLFYSVGIGQISSEVPQNLSASRPQDRQFILSSKKLLLSDSGFYLCAWGGTGNEKLFFGSGTQLSVL.

The CDR3 region is CASSTRGSGELFF. The CDR3, as DNA: TGTGCCAGCAGTACCCGAGGGTCCGGGGAGCTGTTTTTT. The gene calls are TRBV12-3 or TRBV12-4 and TRBJ2-2, with D maybe TRBD2 (5 bases). The germline V and J ends were trimmed by 5 bases and 6 bases, with 10 bases remaining between them. The CDR3 has 13 residues.

This clonotype was recorded only once. The chain uses TRBV3-1 and TRBJ1-1; D might be TRBD1 (6 bases). The V gene's germline CDR1 is LGHDT and CDR2 YNNKEL (reference sequence). The CDR3 length is 15 residues. Trimming took off 4 bases at V and 5 bases at J, with 17 bases between the two ends. CDR3 loop: CASSRRGGSTTEAFF. The DNA for the CDR3 is TGTGCCAGCAGCCGAAGGGGGGGGTCCACAACTGAAGCTTTCTTT.